These 12 T cell receptor beta chains share one sample of origin, sequenced in a study of T cells in Graves' hyperthyroidism and ophthalmopathy. RNA transcripts were the template for amplifying TCR beta CDR3 regions. During a first-round RT-PCR of the TCR CDR3, the HTBI primer set was used. TCRdb recomputed calls from the multiplex PCR reads with MiXCR, one row per CDR3 protein. The sample consists of 350,000 to 400,000 distinct CDR3 sequences, 14% of them appearing once. Sequencing was done on a sample of blood. These receptors all come from a woman aged 55 to 70 with Graves' hyperthyroidism.

A remark on this clonotype: At one boundary the junction diverges from the germline segment, which might be a read error. The CDR3, as DNA: TGTGCCCGCAGAACATCCGGGACAGGGGGCGCAAACACTGAAGCTTTCTTT. Translation gives CARRTSGTGGANTEAFF. This rearrangement joins TRBV7-9 to TRBJ1-1, with TRBD1 identical over 12 bases. This CDR3 has 17 residues. From germline, CDR1 is SEHNR and CDR2 FQNEAQ (reference sequence).

A word on this clonotype: This could be a read error, since a much larger clone is one nucleotide away. The chain employs TRBV7-2 and TRBJ2-6, with unresolved D. The CDR3 spans 11 residues. Germline lookup yields CDR1 SGHTA and CDR2 FQGNSA. CDR3 region: CANSDQNVLTF. The CDR3 nucleotides read TGTGCCAACAGCGACCAAAACGTCCTGACTTTC.

The chain employs TRBV5-4 and TRBJ1-1, with D hard to call. Germline V gene lookup returns CDR1 SGHNT and CDR2 YYREEE (reference sequence). The CDR3 length is 13 residues. V dropped 4 bases and J dropped 5 bases, with 12 bases sitting between them. CDR3: CASSLDPKTEAFF. The CDR3 DNA reads as TGTGCCAGCAGCCTAGATCCTAAAACTGAAGCTTTCTTT.

The rearrangement uses TRBV7-9 and TRBJ1-5, with D unresolved. Trimming took 4 bases from V and 5 from J, leaving 6 bases between them. This CDR3 is 12 amino acids long. The germline CDR1 and CDR2 sequences are SEHNR and FQNEAQ (reference sequence). DNA of the CDR3: TGTGCCAGCAGCTATTGGGATCAGCCCCAGCATTTT. Its translation is CASSYWDQPQHF.

This clonotype has a handful of counts. The chain uses TRBV19 and TRBJ2-7; 9 bases fit TRBD1. V was pared by 4 bases and J by 4 bases, with 8 bases of the junction left unmatched. CDR3 length: 15 amino acids. Germline V lookup: CDR1 LNHDA, CDR2 SQIVND (reference sequence). The CDR3 protein is CASSRGGQGSYEQYF. For the CDR3, the DNA is TGTGCCAGTAGTAGGGGAGGACAGGGGTCGTACGAGCAGTACTTC. Variable domain in full (rest from reference TRBV19 and TRBJ2-7): DGGITQSPKYLFRKEGQNVTLSCEQNLNHDAMYWYRQDPGQGLRLIYYSQIVNDFQKGDIAEGYSVSREKKESFPLTVTSAQKNPTAFYLCASSRGGQGSYEQYFGPGTRLTVT.

This clonotype appeared many times. The chain has TRBV6-6 and TRBJ1-3, with TRBD1 as a possible D gene (5 bases). This CDR3 has 17 amino acids. CDR1 and CDR2 from the germline V gene are MNHNY and SVGAGI (reference sequence). Trimming took off 0 bases at V and 3 bases at J, with 15 bases between the two ends. The CDR3 bases are TGTGCCAGCAGTTACTCGTTATCAGGGTTAATTGGAAACACCATATATTTT. The encoded protein is CASSYSLSGLIGNTIYF.

This clonotype came up many times. This chain links TRBV11-3 with TRBJ2-1, with 8 bases identical to TRBD2. The CDR3 has 17 residues. Germline V gene lookup returns CDR1 SGHNT and CDR2 YENEEA. J was trimmed by 4 bases and V by 0 bases; bases with no gene match: 8. The CDR3 bases are TGTGCCAGCAGCTTAGATCGGGGCGGGAGGCATTACAATGAGCAGTTCTTC. This codes for CASSLDRGGRHYNEQFF.

In this sample, this clonotype turned up many times. The CDR3 DNA sequence: TGTGCCAGCAGCTCGTATTCAACAGGGGACGAGACCCAGTACTTC. Translating gives CASSSYSTGDETQYF. The chain links TRBV28 to TRBJ2-5; 7 nucleotides agree with TRBD1. Germline trimming cut 6 bases from V and 5 bases from J; bases unmatched to any gene: 12. Germline CDR1 reads MDHEN; CDR2 reads SYDVKM. This CDR3 region has 15 residues.

This clonotype has a count of ten or more. The genes are TRBV27 and TRBJ2-1; D could derive from TRBD1 or TRBD2 (6 bases each). Trimming took 6 bases from V and 4 from J, leaving 13 bases between them. This CDR3 has 14 residues. Germline lookup yields CDR1 MNHEY and CDR2 SMNVEV (reference sequence). The CDR3 sequence is CASRGGTLYNEQFF. CDR3 DNA: TGTGCCAGCAGAGGGGGGACGCTATACAATGAGCAGTTCTTC.

The rearrangement joins TRBV9 to TRBJ1-2, with 8 bases aligning to TRBD1. V lost 1 base, J lost 2 bases, and 4 bases stayed unmatched. The CDR3 is 15 residues long. CDR1 is SGDLS and CDR2 is YYNGEE in the germline V gene. The CDR3 sequence: CASSVNRGGNYGYTF. The CDR3 region has the DNA TGTGCCAGCAGCGTAAACAGGGGGGGGAACTATGGCTACACCTTC.

This clonotype has only a few counts. A junction end diverges from the germline sequence, so it may reflect a read error. The chain recombines TRBV10-3 with TRBJ2-2, with TRBD1 matching 7 bases. CDR3 length equals 14 residues. Germline CDR1 is ENHRY and CDR2 is SYGVKD. The CDR3 DNA is TGTACCATCAGCGACAGGGAAAACACCGGGGAGCTGTTTTTT. This gives the protein CTISDRENTGELFF.

As DNA, the CDR3 is TGTGCCATCAGGAGATCAGGGGAAGGGAGCACCGGGGAGCTGTTTTTT. It yields the protein CAIRRSGEGSTGELFF. The gene calls are TRBV10-3 and TRBJ2-2; a weak D match, TRBD1 (6 bases). Looked up from germline, CDR1 is ENHRY and CDR2 is SYGVKD. This CDR3 is built from 16 residues. Deletions cut 6 bases from V and 4 bases from J, with 18 bases between.